The 19 T cell receptor beta chains below come from one sample, sequenced in a study of cytomegalovirus exposure and HLA in healthy donors. The primer mix had 60 Vbeta and 13 Jbeta primers. The repertoire was sequenced with immunoSEQ multiplex PCR; TCRdb's copy has only in-frame clones and lacks some. The table shows some 180,000 clones, with about 82% occurring only once. Sequencing was carried out using PBMCs. The receptors were gathered from a woman aged 25 to 39 in good health and CMV-seronegative.

The chain employs TRBV7-6 and TRBJ2-3; TRBD1 agrees at 9 bases. Germline-derived CDR1 and CDR2 are SGHVS and FNYEAQ. The CDR3 runs to 14 residues. V trimming: 4 bases; J trimming: 8 bases; junction bases outside the gene matches: 7. CDR3 nucleotide sequence: TGTGCCAGCAGCTCCCGGGACAGGGAAGGTACGCAGTATTTT. It encodes CASSSRDREGTQYF.

The chain joins TRBV5-1 to TRBJ1-5; D is uncertain. There are 14 residues in the CDR3. The V and J ends lost 4 bases and 2 bases respectively, with 10 bases between them. Germline V gives CDR1 SGHRS, CDR2 YFSETQ. The CDR3 DNA reads as TGCGCCAGCAGCAGAGACTCGGGCAATCAGCCCCAGCATTTT. This encodes CASSRDSGNQPQHF.

The chain links TRBV5-8 to TRBJ1-2, with 7 nucleotides matching TRBD1. The CDR3 covers 13 residues. V trimming: 4 bases; J trimming: 5 bases; junction bases outside the gene matches: 5. Germline V gene sequence: CDR1 SGHTS, CDR2 YDEGEE. CDR3 region: CASSQGQRYGYTF. CDR3 in DNA: TGTGCCAGCAGCCAGGGACAGAGATATGGCTACACCTTC.

This clone appeared once. The chain employs TRBV2 and TRBJ2-7, with 8 bases fitting TRBD2. Unmatched junction bases numbered 10, after V lost 6 bases and J lost 3 bases. The CDR3 has 15 amino acids. CDR1 and CDR2 from the germline V gene are SNHLY and FYNNEI. CDR3 sequence reads: CASSSERGRNYEQYF. CDR3 coding DNA: TGTGCCAGCAGCTCTGAGCGGGGGCGCAACTACGAGCAGTACTTC.

J is TRBJ2-7 and V is TRBV6-1, with 10 bases identical to TRBD2. The junction had 9 bases not matched to a gene; V was cut back by 6 bases and J by 4 bases. This CDR3 has 15 residues. Germline V lookup: CDR1 MNHNS, CDR2 SASEGT. The CDR3 DNA follows: TGTGCCAGCAGCCAGGTAGCGGGGGGTATGTACGAGCAGTACTTC. Translated: CASSQVAGGMYEQYF.

Only a few counts were recorded for this clone. The chain uses TRBV30 and TRBJ1-1; TRBD1 is a possible D gene (6 bases). Germline-derived CDR1 and CDR2 are GTSNPN and SVGIG (reference sequence). This CDR3 is 13 amino acids long. The V gene lost 3 bases and the J gene lost 5 bases, with 13 bases spanning the gap. This CDR3 reads CAWSRTESTEAFF. As DNA, the CDR3 is TGTGCCTGGAGCCGGACAGAGTCGACTGAAGCTTTCTTT.

The chain combines TRBV5-4 with TRBJ1-1; D gene uncertain. From germline, CDR1 is SGHNT and CDR2 YYREEE (reference sequence). V was cut by 3 bases and J by 1 base, with 10 bases left in between. CDR3 length equals 14 residues. The CDR3 is CASSWEAWNTEAFF. The CDR3 region has the DNA TGTGCCAGCAGCTGGGAGGCCTGGAACACTGAAGCTTTCTTT.

This chain connects TRBV14 to TRBJ1-1, with 8 bases identical to TRBD1. The CDR3 is 15 residues long. Germline trimming cut 2 bases from V and 3 bases from J; bases unmatched to any gene: 5. CDR1 is SGHDN, CDR2 FVKESK, per germline. The CDR3 sequence: CASSQRTGRDTEAFF. DNA of the CDR3: TGTGCCAGCAGCCAACGGACAGGGCGAGACACTGAAGCTTTCTTT.

The gene calls are TRBV7-9 and TRBJ2-5; 9 nucleotides match TRBD2. The CDR3 runs to 13 residues. The V segment lost 5 bases and the J segment 2 bases; nucleotides outside the gene matches: 0. Germline values: CDR1 SEHNR, CDR2 FQNEAQ (reference sequence). The DNA of the CDR3 is TGTGCCAGCAGCGGACTAGCGCAAGAGACCCAGTACTTC. Residues: CASSGLAQETQYF. The whole variable domain, filled in from reference TRBV7-9 and TRBJ2-5, reads DTGVSQNPRHKITKRGQNVTFRCDPISEHNRLYWYRQTLGQGPEFLTYFQNEAQLEKSRLLSDRFSAERPKGSFSTLEIQRTEQGDSAMYLCASSGLAQETQYFGPGTRLLVL.

The chain employs TRBV5-8 and TRBJ1-2; D possibly corresponds to TRBD1 (5 bases). CDR1 and CDR2 (germline): SGHTS, YDEGEE. With 3 bases removed from V and 5 bases from J, the gap between germline ends came to 11 bases. The CDR3 has 13 residues. CDR3 sequence: CASSWQGVYGYTF. Written as DNA, the CDR3 is TGTGCCAGCAGCTGGCAGGGTGTTTATGGCTACACCTTC.

The chain joins TRBV5-6 to TRBJ1-4, with 8 bases fitting TRBD1. Per the germline V gene, CDR1 is SGHDT and CDR2 is YYEEEE. V dropped 3 bases and J dropped 4; count of bases not matched to a gene: 5. The CDR3 has 15 amino acids. Here the CDR3 DNA reads TGTGCCAGCAGCTGGGGGGACAGGAATAATGAAAAACTGTTTTTT. It encodes CASSWGDRNNEKLFF.

The rearrangement uses TRBV7-3 and TRBJ1-1, with 8 nucleotides matching TRBD1. The germline V gene has CDR1 SGHTA and CDR2 FQGTGA. This CDR3 spans 14 amino acids. V lost 5 bases, J lost 4 bases, and 6 bases stayed unmatched. Written as DNA, the CDR3 is TGTGCCAGCAGCCCCACTCAGGGGGCCACTGAAGCTTTCTTT. Translated: CASSPTQGATEAFF.

In its sample, this clone was seen once. This chain uses TRBV7-9 with TRBJ2-3, with D possibly being TRBD2 (6 bases). V shed 5 bases and J shed 1 base, with 10 bases lying between them. The CDR3 contains 14 residues. Germline values: CDR1 SEHNR, CDR2 FQNEAQ (reference sequence). In DNA, the CDR3 is TGTGCCAGCAGCCAGCGGGCCGGCACAGATACGCAGTATTTT. Encoded protein: CASSQRAGTDTQYF.

This chain uses TRBV19 with TRBJ2-7; D is unclear. In germline, CDR1 is LNHDA, CDR2 SQIVND (reference sequence). V shed 4 bases and J shed 3 bases, with 7 bases lying between them. CDR3 size: 12 residues. DNA of the CDR3: TGTGCCAGTAGTAACTCATTCTACGAGCAGTACTTC. Amino acids: CASSNSFYEQYF.

J is TRBJ1-2 and V is TRBV5-4; D gene ambiguous. V dropped 4 bases and J dropped 6 bases, with 22 bases sitting between them. The CDR3 is 16 amino acids. Germline V gene sequence: CDR1 SGHNT, CDR2 YYREEE (reference sequence). This CDR3 is CASSPDPVVSGNGYTF. DNA for the CDR3: TGTGCCAGCAGCCCTGACCCGGTCGTCTCGGGAAATGGCTACACCTTC.

This clone is a singleton in its sample. The chain links TRBV6-1 to TRBJ2-7; no reliable D call. V lost 4 bases and J 5 bases, leaving 15 bases between the germline ends. The CDR3 length is 14 residues. Germline CDR1 and CDR2: MNHNS and SASEGT. The CDR3 spells CASSGLGERNEQYF. The CDR3 region has the DNA TGTGCCAGCAGTGGACTGGGTGAGCGCAACGAGCAGTACTTC.

The chain carries TRBV5-1 and TRBJ2-1; 9 nucleotides align to TRBD2. This CDR3 contains 16 residues. Per germline, CDR1 SGHRS and CDR2 YFSETQ. Trimming cost V 0 bases and J 0 bases; bases outside gene matches: 1. CDR3 sequence reads: CASSLGRGGSYNEQFF. CDR3 bases: TGCGCCAGCAGCTTGGGGCGGGGGGGCTCCTACAATGAGCAGTTCTTC. Full variable domain (rest looked up from reference TRBV5-1 and TRBJ2-1): KAGVTQTPRYLIKTRGQQVTLSCSPISGHRSVSWYQQTPGQGLQFLFEYFSETQRNKGNFPGRFSGRQFSNSRSEMNVSTLELGDSALYLCASSLGRGGSYNEQFFGPGTRLTVL.

The V and J genes are TRBV9 and TRBJ2-2; 8 bases fit TRBD2. The J segment lost 2 bases and the V segment lost 6 bases, leaving 12 bases of the junction unmatched. This CDR3 has 17 amino acids. Germline V gives CDR1 SGDLS, CDR2 YYNGEE. For the CDR3, the DNA is TGTGCCAGCACCCCACGGGGGGGCCTTCCCAACACCGGGGAGCTGTTTTTT. Encoded protein: CASTPRGGLPNTGELFF.

The CDR3 protein is CASMDRPPFNYGYTF. The CDR3 DNA sequence: TGTGCCAGCATGGACAGGCCTCCATTCAACTATGGCTACACCTTC. The rearrangement uses TRBV6-6 and TRBJ1-2; 7 bases fit TRBD1. Germline CDR1 and CDR2: MNHNY and SVGAGI (reference sequence). The CDR3 sequence is 15 residues long. V shed 7 bases, J shed 2 bases, and the junction held 10 bases outside the gene matches.